This is a list of T cell receptor beta chains from one sample in a study of T cell repertoires in cytomegalovirus infection. The antigens for these receptors are not known. TCRdb redid the calling of the reads with MiXCR, one entry per CDR3 protein. The sample has roughly 500,000 distinct CDR3 sequences; about 33% are singletons. The input for sequencing was cultured PBMCs, taken from culture after CMV antigen stimulation. The receptors derive from a human donor in good health (CMV status not recorded). Some clones in this sample may be carry-over from other donors' samples. The CDR3 runs from the conserved cysteine through the conserved F or W. A D gene is named only where the DNA matches it firmly. Clone size, where shown, is once, few, many, or a class for clones that have expanded.

j_call: TRBJ2-1
v_call: TRBV9
d_call: .
clone_size: .
cdr3_nt: TGTGCCAGCAGCGTAGCCCGCGGACGGGCGAGCGATGAGCAGTTCTTC
cdr3_aa: CASSVARGRASDEQFF

j_call: TRBJ2-3
v_call: TRBV15
d_call: .
clone_size: few
cdr3_nt: TGTGCCACCAGCAGGTCGGTCGACTTATCACGCGATACGCAGTATTTT
cdr3_aa: CATSRSVDLSRDTQYF

j_call: TRBJ1-6
v_call: TRBV4-1
d_call: .
clone_size: .
cdr3_nt: TGCGCCAGCAGCCAAGTAAACAAAAATTATAATTCACCCCTCCACTTT
cdr3_aa: CASSQVNKNYNSPLHF

j_call: TRBJ2-3
v_call: TRBV20-1
d_call: .
clone_size: few
cdr3_nt: TGCAGTGCTAGAGATCTTGGACGGGTCTCAGATACGCAGTATTTT
cdr3_aa: CSARDLGRVSDTQYF

j_call: TRBJ2-3
v_call: TRBV18
d_call: .
clone_size: few
cdr3_nt: TGTGCCAGCTCACCACGAAGCGGACCCACAGATACGCAGTATTTT
cdr3_aa: CASSPRSGPTDTQYF

j_call: TRBJ2-6
v_call: TRBV6-5
d_call: .
clone_size: .
cdr3_nt: TGTGCCAGCACCAAAAGGGGGACCAACGTCCTGACTTTC
cdr3_aa: CASTKRGTNVLTF

j_call: TRBJ2-5
v_call: TRBV13
d_call: .
clone_size: few
cdr3_nt: TGTGCCAGCAGCACCCAGACTAGTTTTGGTTCAGAGACCCAGTACTTC
cdr3_aa: CASSTQTSFGSETQYF

j_call: TRBJ1-1
v_call: TRBV7-6
d_call: .
clone_size: .
cdr3_nt: TGTGCCAGCAGATCGAGTGGGACTGAAGCTTTCTTT
cdr3_aa: CASRSSGTEAFF

j_call: TRBJ2-7
v_call: TRBV6-5
d_call: TRBD2
clone_size: .
cdr3_nt: TGTGCCAGCAGTACCACTAGAAATTTAGCGGGAGGGACCTACGAGCAGTACTTC
cdr3_aa: CASSTTRNLAGGTYEQYF

j_call: TRBJ2-1
v_call: TRBV12-3/TRBV12-4
d_call: .
clone_size: many
cdr3_nt: TGTGCCAGCAGCAATTCCAGGGGAGGCAATGAGCAGTTCTTC
cdr3_aa: CASSNSRGGNEQFF

j_call: TRBJ1-6
v_call: TRBV7-2
d_call: .
clone_size: many
cdr3_nt: TGTGCCAGCAGCTTAGTTACGGATTCACCCCTCCACTTT
cdr3_aa: CASSLVTDSPLHF

j_call: TRBJ1-1
v_call: TRBV5-4
d_call: .
clone_size: .
cdr3_nt: TGTGCCAGCAGTTTTGTCGGGGTGACTGAAGCTTTCTTT
cdr3_aa: CASSFVGVTEAFF

j_call: TRBJ2-1
v_call: TRBV19
d_call: TRBD1
clone_size: few
cdr3_nt: TGTGCCAGTAGTATTGGGGCAGGGGGAGTAGGTGGCGATGAGCAGTTCTTC
cdr3_aa: CASSIGAGGVGGDEQFF

j_call: TRBJ2-6
v_call: TRBV19
d_call: TRBD2
clone_size: .
cdr3_nt: TGTGCCAGTAGTATCGGGAGCGGGAGTGGCTCTGGGGCCAACGTCCTGACTTTC
cdr3_aa: CASSIGSGSGSGANVLTF

j_call: TRBJ2-2
v_call: TRBV7-2
d_call: TRBD2
clone_size: .
cdr3_nt: TGTGCCAGCAGCTGGGGGGGGAGGGGAACCGGGGAGCTGTTTTTT
cdr3_aa: CASSWGGRGTGELFF

j_call: TRBJ1-1
v_call: TRBV7-8
d_call: .
clone_size: .
cdr3_nt: TGTGCCAGCAGCGCTAGGGACCTCACCCGGGTTTTGGCTTTCTTT
cdr3_aa: CASSARDLTRVLAFF

j_call: TRBJ2-1
v_call: TRBV11-2
d_call: .
clone_size: few
cdr3_nt: TGTGCCAGCAGCAAAGTAGGGCTCATCAATGAGCAGTTCTTC
cdr3_aa: CASSKVGLINEQFF

j_call: TRBJ1-5
v_call: TRBV24-1
d_call: .
clone_size: few
cdr3_nt: TGTGCCACCAGTGAGACAGCCGTTGGCAATCAGCCCCAGCATTTT
cdr3_aa: CATSETAVGNQPQHF

j_call: TRBJ2-1
v_call: TRBV7-9
d_call: .
clone_size: .
cdr3_nt: TGTGCCAGCAGCTTAACCCCCCGTGACAGCTACATTGAGCAGTTCTTC
cdr3_aa: CASSLTPRDSYIEQFF

j_call: TRBJ1-5
v_call: TRBV19
d_call: TRBD1
clone_size: .
cdr3_nt: TGTGCCAGTAGTATAGATAAGAGAGCAGGGGGGAAGATTAGCAATCAGCCCCAGCATTTT
cdr3_aa: CASSIDKRAGGKISNQPQHF

j_call: TRBJ1-3
v_call: TRBV29-1
d_call: .
clone_size: .
cdr3_nt: TGCAGCGTTGTGGGGGTGTCTGGAAACACCATATATTTT
cdr3_aa: CSVVGVSGNTIYF

j_call: TRBJ2-1
v_call: TRBV11-2
d_call: TRBD2
clone_size: .
cdr3_nt: TGTGCCAGCAGCTTATACACGGGAGGCTCCTACAATGAGCAGTTCTTC
cdr3_aa: CASSLYTGGSYNEQFF

j_call: TRBJ1-6
v_call: TRBV7-6
d_call: TRBD1
clone_size: many
cdr3_nt: TGTGCCAGCAGTTACCGCCGGGACAGCCCGAATTCACCCCTCCACTTT
cdr3_aa: CASSYRRDSPNSPLHF

j_call: TRBJ2-3
v_call: TRBV6-2/TRBV6-3
d_call: TRBD2
clone_size: few
cdr3_nt: TGTGCCAGCAGTCAAGAAACAGGGACCAGGACTAGCGGGATAACTCACAGCACAGATACGCAGTATTTT
cdr3_aa: CASSQETGTRTSGITHSTDTQYF

j_call: TRBJ1-1
v_call: TRBV7-2
d_call: TRBD1
clone_size: few
cdr3_nt: TGTGCCAGCAGCTTAGTTTCTCCCAGGGGGCGACGAGCTGAAGCTTTCTTT
cdr3_aa: CASSLVSPRGRRAEAFF

j_call: TRBJ2-7
v_call: TRBV7-2
d_call: .
clone_size: .
cdr3_nt: TGTGCCAGCAGCGCCAGACTAGCCTACGAGCAGTACTTC
cdr3_aa: CASSARLAYEQYF

j_call: TRBJ2-7
v_call: TRBV28
d_call: .
clone_size: few
cdr3_nt: TGTGCCAGCAGGGTACAGGGCGGCCAGTACTTC
cdr3_aa: CASRVQGGQYF

j_call: TRBJ2-3
v_call: TRBV3-1
d_call: .
clone_size: .
cdr3_nt: TGTGCCAGCAGCCAAGGGAGATGGAGCACAGATACGCAGTATTTT
cdr3_aa: CASSQGRWSTDTQYF

j_call: TRBJ2-3
v_call: TRBV7-2
d_call: .
clone_size: .
cdr3_nt: TGTGCCAGCAGCTTAGACACAGGGTTTTGGACAGATACGCAGTATTTT
cdr3_aa: CASSLDTGFWTDTQYF

j_call: TRBJ1-1
v_call: TRBV6-5
d_call: .
clone_size: .
cdr3_nt: TGTGCCAGCAGTTGGGGAGGTAGTGAAGCTTTCTTT
cdr3_aa: CASSWGGSEAFF

j_call: TRBJ2-1
v_call: TRBV19
d_call: .
clone_size: few
cdr3_nt: TGTGCCAGTAGTATAGATAGCTTCCTGGGCAATGAGCAGTTCTTC
cdr3_aa: CASSIDSFLGNEQFF

j_call: TRBJ1-2
v_call: TRBV7-2
d_call: .
clone_size: many
cdr3_nt: TGTGCCAGCAGCTTAGGACAGCTCCAAGGGGATGGCTACACCTTC
cdr3_aa: CASSLGQLQGDGYTF

j_call: TRBJ1-5
v_call: TRBV30
d_call: .
clone_size: .
cdr3_nt: TGTGCCTATGGCGACAGAAATCAGCCCCAGCATTTT
cdr3_aa: CAYGDRNQPQHF

j_call: TRBJ1-1
v_call: TRBV7-2
d_call: .
clone_size: .
cdr3_nt: TGTGCCAGCAGCCGGACGGGCTGGGGCACTGAAGCTTTCTTT
cdr3_aa: CASSRTGWGTEAFF

j_call: TRBJ2-3
v_call: TRBV6-5
d_call: TRBD1
clone_size: few
cdr3_nt: TGTGCCACCCTATCGTCGGACAGGGGAAAGGATACGCAGTATTTT
cdr3_aa: CATLSSDRGKDTQYF

j_call: TRBJ2-3
v_call: TRBV20-1
d_call: .
clone_size: few
cdr3_nt: TGCAGTGCTAGCTGGTGGGCAGATACGCAGTATTTT
cdr3_aa: CSASWWADTQYF

j_call: TRBJ2-2
v_call: TRBV4-3
d_call: .
clone_size: .
cdr3_nt: TGCGCCAGCAGCCAAGCCGGGACCGAAAACACCGGGGAGCTGTTTTTT
cdr3_aa: CASSQAGTENTGELFF

j_call: TRBJ1-2
v_call: TRBV12-3/TRBV12-4
d_call: .
clone_size: .
cdr3_nt: TGTGCCAGCAGTTTAGGTCCTAGGCCCCCGGAGGGCTACACCTTC
cdr3_aa: CASSLGPRPPEGYTF

j_call: TRBJ2-1
v_call: TRBV19
d_call: .
clone_size: .
cdr3_nt: TGTGCCAGTAGGGCTGCCTTGGGCTCCTACAATGAGCAGTTCTTC
cdr3_aa: CASRAALGSYNEQFF

j_call: TRBJ2-1
v_call: TRBV19
d_call: .
clone_size: few
cdr3_nt: TGTGCCAGTAGTCCCCAGGGGAGGGCTAGTCCACACAATGAGCAGTTCTTC
cdr3_aa: CASSPQGRASPHNEQFF

j_call: TRBJ1-1
v_call: TRBV19
d_call: .
clone_size: .
cdr3_nt: TGTGCCAGTATCCCCCCGGTGGTAGCTTTCTTT
cdr3_aa: CASIPPVVAFF

j_call: TRBJ2-7
v_call: TRBV4-3
d_call: TRBD1
clone_size: .
cdr3_nt: TGCGCCAGCAGCCCCCTTGGGACAGGGATGTCAGAGCAGTACTTC
cdr3_aa: CASSPLGTGMSEQYF

j_call: TRBJ1-2
v_call: TRBV2
d_call: .
clone_size: few
cdr3_nt: TGTGCCAGCAGTACTAAGCCCAACTATGGCTACACCTTC
cdr3_aa: CASSTKPNYGYTF

j_call: TRBJ2-3
v_call: TRBV19
d_call: TRBD2
clone_size: .
cdr3_nt: TGTGCCAGTAGTGCCAGAACTAGCGGTTCTAGCACAGATACGCAGTATTTT
cdr3_aa: CASSARTSGSSTDTQYF

j_call: TRBJ2-7
v_call: TRBV15
d_call: .
clone_size: few
cdr3_nt: TGTGCCACCAGCAGAGATCAAGCACAGGGCATTTGGTACGAGCAGTACTTC
cdr3_aa: CATSRDQAQGIWYEQYF

j_call: TRBJ2-1
v_call: TRBV7-2
d_call: TRBD2
clone_size: few
cdr3_nt: TGTGCCAGCAGCAAACCTAGCGGGGCCGGGAATGAGCAGTTCTTC
cdr3_aa: CASSKPSGAGNEQFF

j_call: TRBJ2-3
v_call: TRBV29-1
d_call: .
clone_size: .
cdr3_nt: TGCAGCGCGCGGACGACTAGCACAGATACGCAGTATTTT
cdr3_aa: CSARTTSTDTQYF

j_call: TRBJ2-2
v_call: TRBV5-6
d_call: TRBD2
clone_size: .
cdr3_nt: TGTGCCAGCAGTCTGACTAGCGGGTCCGGGGAGCTGTTTTTT
cdr3_aa: CASSLTSGSGELFF

j_call: TRBJ2-1
v_call: TRBV4-1
d_call: .
clone_size: .
cdr3_nt: TGCGCCAGCAGCCAAGACCTACGGGACCGAGGGTCGGATGAGCAGTTCTTC
cdr3_aa: CASSQDLRDRGSDEQFF

j_call: TRBJ2-2
v_call: TRBV4-1
d_call: TRBD2
clone_size: .
cdr3_nt: TGCGCCAGCAGCCAGGCTAGCGGGCCTTCTAACACCGGGGAGCTGTTTTTT
cdr3_aa: CASSQASGPSNTGELFF

j_call: TRBJ2-5
v_call: TRBV9
d_call: TRBD1
clone_size: many
cdr3_nt: TGTGCCAGCAGCGTAGGTCCGACAGGGCGTGAGACCCAGTACTTC
cdr3_aa: CASSVGPTGRETQYF